What follows describes a single TCR beta chain. These data belong to a study of blood T cell repertoires in COVID-19. Study-level information: COVID-19 samples from acute and convalescent phases originated in the United States, Italy and Spain. From T cells, B-cell-depleted T cells, or PBMCs came the material, which was cDNA or gDNA.

As processed by the authors: Amplification of reference gene primers was used by the study to estimate nucleated cell counts. Assay used: immunoSEQ multiplex PCR; TCRdb lists only in-frame clones, some missing. Clone size and V and J calls were adopted from that table, with D and trimming inferred from the DNA. The top ten hold roughly 2% of the sample, which has 200,000 to 250,000 clones, approximately 83% seen once. Trimming left V 1 base short and J 8 bases short, with 4 bases between. The CDR3 length is 11 residues. The chain has TRBV12-3 or TRBV12-4 and TRBJ2-3, with D unresolved. This sequence originates from a man younger than 40 who had recovered from COVID-19. The specimen was peripheral blood. The CDR3 loop reads CASSLVSTQYF. The CDR3 DNA reads as TGTGCCAGCAGTTTAGTGAGTACGCAGTATTTT.